Shown below are 5 T cell receptor beta chains from a single sample sequenced in a study of T cells in Graves' hyperthyroidism and ophthalmopathy. Template material for amplifying TCR beta CDR3 regions consisted of RNA transcripts. First-round RT-PCR targeting the TCR CDR3 was performed with the HTBI primer set. MiXCR, applied by TCRdb to the multiplex PCR reads, yields one record per CDR3 protein. The table records 650,000 to 700,000 distinct CDR3 sequences, roughly 17% of them present only once. Sequences were obtained from blood. Source of these receptors: a middle-aged man with Graves' hyperthyroidism.

The CDR3 coding sequence is TGTGCCAGCAGCATGTCGACCGGGACATTGGGACAGCCCCAGCATTTT. This encodes CASSMSTGTLGQPQHF. This chain connects TRBV7-2 to TRBJ1-5, with D tentatively TRBD1 (6 bases). The CDR3 consists of 16 residues. V was clipped by 5 bases and J by 7 bases, with 21 bases between them. CDR1 is SGHTA and CDR2 is FQGNSA in the germline V gene.

V and J are TRBV2 and TRBJ1-4; TRBD1 agrees at 7 bases. Per the germline V gene, CDR1 is SNHLY and CDR2 is FYNNEI. Germline trimming cut 4 bases from V and 7 bases from J; bases unmatched to any gene: 9. The CDR3 is made up of 15 amino acids. The CDR3 is CASSVRQGGTEKLFF. CDR3 in DNA: TGTGCCAGCAGTGTTCGACAGGGCGGTACTGAAAAACTGTTTTTT.

The chain couples TRBV7-6 to TRBJ2-7; no reliable D call. Germline V gives CDR1 SGHVS, CDR2 FNYEAQ. With 1 base removed from V and 7 bases from J, the gap between germline ends came to 11 bases. The CDR3 covers 13 residues. CDR3 residues: CASSLEGLTEQYF. CDR3 nucleotide sequence: TGTGCCAGCAGCTTAGAAGGGTTGACGGAGCAGTACTTC.

Ten or more counts support this clonotype. DNA for the CDR3: TGCAGCGTCGTGGGACAGACCTCTGGCTATGGCTACACCTTC. Translation gives CSVVGQTSGYGYTF. This rearrangement joins TRBV29-1 to TRBJ1-2; 7 bases match TRBD1. The CDR3 is 14 amino acids. V gave up 6 bases and J gave up 4 bases; unmatched junction bases: 11. CDR1 and CDR2 (germline): SQVTM, ANQGSEA.

This clonotype occurred a few times. V and J are TRBV19 and TRBJ2-1, with 7 nucleotides matching TRBD2. This CDR3 has 14 residues. Looked up from germline, CDR1 is LNHDA and CDR2 is SQIVND (reference sequence). V trimming: 9 bases; J trimming: 4 bases; junction bases outside the gene matches: 9. CDR3 residues: CASGEGAVYNEQFF. In nucleotides, the CDR3 is TGTGCCAGCGGGGAGGGCGCGGTGTACAATGAGCAGTTCTTC.